One and the same sample provided the 18 T cell receptor beta chains below, sequenced in a study of radiotherapy plus CTLA-4 blockade in lung cancer. TCRdb's table, derived via immunoSEQ multiplex PCR, lists solely in-frame clones and lacks some. The sample carries 40,000 or so clones, around 85% recorded once. The sequencing used peripheral blood, collected from a patient treated with radiotherapy plus ipilimumab. These receptors originate from a human donor with non-small cell lung cancer whose response to radiotherapy plus ipilimumab could not be evaluated.

J is TRBJ1-4 and V is TRBV11-2, with D maybe TRBD1 (5 bases). The CDR3 is made up of 15 amino acids. The V and J ends lost 2 bases and 7 bases respectively, with 14 bases between them. Germline loops: CDR1 SGHAT, CDR2 FQNNGV. Written as DNA, the CDR3 is TGTGCCAGCAGCTTATCAATCCGGGGGAGTGAAAAACTGTTTTTT. Translating gives CASSLSIRGSEKLFF.

The chain links TRBV27 to TRBJ2-7; no clear D gene. Trimming removed 3 bases at V and 0 bases at J, with 6 bases between. The germline CDR1 and CDR2 sequences are MNHEY and SMNVEV (reference sequence). The CDR3 is 13 amino acids. The CDR3 reads CASSLRHSYEQYF. The CDR3 bases are TGTGCCAGCAGTTTGCGACACTCCTACGAGCAGTACTTC.

The CDR3 coding sequence is TGTGCCAGCAAATCTAGCGGGGGTCCAGAGACCCAGTACTTC. Translating gives CASKSSGGPETQYF. The chain combines TRBV6-6 with TRBJ2-5, with 10 bases matching TRBD2. The germline CDR1 and CDR2 sequences are MNHNY and SVGAGI (reference sequence). Trimming took 7 bases from V and 4 from J; bases not matched to a gene: 6. The CDR3 totals 14 residues.

V and J are TRBV15 and TRBJ1-3, with D uncertain. Germline CDR1 LNHNV, CDR2 YYDKDF (reference sequence). The CDR3 is made up of 12 amino acids. Trimming shortened V by 1 base and J by 13 bases, and 11 bases separated the two germline ends. This chain's CDR3 is CATSRVEGIIYF. The CDR3 region has the DNA TGTGCCACCAGCAGAGTAGAGGGTATTATATATTTT.

The sample holds one count of this clone. This sequence joins TRBV7-8 and TRBJ2-5; TRBD1 might be the D (5 bases). V lost 3 bases, J lost 2 bases, and 7 bases lay in between. The CDR3 consists of 13 residues. Germline V lookup: CDR1 SGHVS, CDR2 FQNEAQ. CDR3 DNA sequence: TGTGCCAGCAGCTTTAGGGGTCAAGAGACCCAGTACTTC. This translates into CASSFRGQETQYF.

The V and J genes are TRBV7-8 and TRBJ1-1; D perhaps matches TRBD1 (5 bases). V was cut by 4 bases and J by 3 bases, with 9 bases left in between. CDR1 is SGHVS and CDR2 is FQNEAQ in the germline V gene. This CDR3 comprises 13 residues. The DNA for the CDR3 is TGTGCCAGCAGCTACAAAGGGGACACTGAAGCTTTCTTT. It specifies CASSYKGDTEAFF.

This clone was counted only a few times. The CDR3 DNA sequence: TGTGCCAGCAGTTTAAGGGACAGGGCGAACACCATATATTTT. This sequence encodes CASSLRDRANTIYF. This chain connects TRBV6-5 to TRBJ1-3, with TRBD1 matching 9 bases. Germline CDR1 MNHEY, CDR2 SVGAGI. The V segment lost 4 bases and the J segment 7 bases; nucleotides outside the gene matches: 5. This CDR3 is built from 14 residues.

The V and J genes are TRBV28 and TRBJ2-3; TRBD2 aligns across 7 bases. Losses at the gene ends were 3 bases for V and 5 bases for J; bases not matched to a gene: 11. Germline V gene lookup returns CDR1 MDHEN and CDR2 SYDVKM. The CDR3 sequence is 16 residues long. CDR3 region: CASSFPPAGAGDTQYF. DNA of the CDR3: TGTGCCAGCAGTTTCCCTCCTGCGGGAGCGGGAGATACGCAGTATTTT.

The chain joins TRBV7-9 to TRBJ2-7; possible D gene TRBD1, 7 bases. CDR1 is SEHNR and CDR2 is FQNEAQ in the germline V gene (reference sequence). The V gene lost 1 base and the J gene lost 2 bases, with 12 bases spanning the gap. The CDR3 has 15 amino acids. Here the CDR3 reads CASSLEAGGPYEQYF. CDR3 bases: TGTGCCAGCAGCTTAGAGGCAGGGGGGCCCTACGAGCAGTACTTC.

V usage is TRBV5-8 and J usage is TRBJ2-1; 8 bases line up with TRBD1. Germline V CDR1 and CDR2: SGHTS, YDEGEE. The CDR3 loop spans 14 amino acids. The trim removed 5 bases at V and 1 base at J, leaving 2 bases unmatched. CDR3 residues: CASSRTGSYNEQFF. The CDR3 DNA is TGTGCCAGCAGTAGGACAGGGTCCTACAATGAGCAGTTCTTC.

In the case of this clone: Other nucleotide sequences from this sample produce the same CDR3. The genes are TRBV19 and TRBJ2-7, with D perhaps matching TRBD1 (5 bases). The CDR3 sequence is 15 residues long. With 1 base removed from V and 3 bases from J, the gap between germline ends came to 13 bases. Germline assignment: CDR1 LNHDA and CDR2 SQIVND (reference sequence). The CDR3 region is CASSIGTTIGYEQYF. DNA of the CDR3: TGTGCCAGTAGTATAGGGACAACAATCGGCTACGAGCAGTACTTC.

The chain has TRBV6-1 and TRBJ2-1; 9 bases agree with TRBD1. With V trimmed by 1 base and J by 7 bases, 5 bases remained unmatched. CDR3 length: 15 amino acids. Germline CDR1 and CDR2: MNHNS and SASEGT. The CDR3 reads CASSEGKDRGNEQFF. CDR3 DNA sequence: TGTGCCAGCAGTGAAGGTAAAGACAGGGGGAATGAGCAGTTCTTC.

The rearrangement joins TRBV5-4 to TRBJ2-1; 9 bases fit TRBD2. The germline gives CDR1 SGHNT, CDR2 YYREEE (reference sequence). V lost 5 bases to trimming and J lost 3 bases; unmatched junction nucleotides: 9. The CDR3 extends over 16 amino acids. In DNA form, the CDR3 reads TGTGCCAGCAGTGTCCGAGGGCGGGGGGGCTACAATGAGCAGTTCTTC. Amino acids: CASSVRGRGGYNEQFF.

This chain joins TRBV14 and TRBJ2-1, with TRBD2 as a possible D gene (5 bases). Looked up from germline, CDR1 is SGHDN and CDR2 is FVKESK. The V and J ends lost 4 bases and 2 bases respectively, with 15 bases between them. The CDR3 is 16 residues long. CDR3 residues: CASSPHGLATYNEQFF. In DNA form, the CDR3 reads TGTGCCAGCAGCCCTCACGGGCTAGCAACCTACAATGAGCAGTTCTTC.

This clone was detected a few times. The chain links TRBV5-1 to TRBJ2-2; D perhaps matches TRBD1 (5 bases). The CDR3 runs to 14 residues. Trimming left V 5 bases short and J 6 bases short, with 14 bases between. From germline, CDR1 is SGHRS and CDR2 YFSETQ. The CDR3 coding sequence is TGCGCCAGCAGTGAGCAGGGTTATCCCGGGGAGCTGTTTTTT. This encodes CASSEQGYPGELFF.

The rearrangement joins TRBV4-1 to TRBJ2-5; 7 nucleotides align to TRBD2. The CDR3 is 15 amino acids. The germline V gene encodes CDR1 MGHRA and CDR2 YSYEKL. V shed 2 bases and J 3 bases; nucleotides not matched to a gene: 6. The CDR3 loop reads CASSQHGLGKETQYF. The DNA for the CDR3 is TGCGCCAGCAGCCAACACGGACTAGGCAAAGAGACCCAGTACTTC.

The V call is TRBV4-3, the J call TRBJ2-1; 12 bases match TRBD2. The V segment lost 4 bases and the J segment 4 bases; nucleotides outside the gene matches: 5. Germline CDR1 LGHNA, CDR2 YSLEER. CDR3 size: 16 residues. Here the CDR3 DNA reads TGCGCCAGCAGCCCTACCGGACTAGCGGGATACAATGAGCAGTTCTTC. It yields the protein CASSPTGLAGYNEQFF.

This chain connects TRBV5-6 to TRBJ2-3; 8 bases line up with TRBD2. The CDR3 length is 12 residues. The V gene's germline CDR1 is SGHDT and CDR2 YYEEEE. Trimming removed 0 bases from V and 11 bases from J; junction bases left unmatched: 2. The CDR3 protein is CASSLGTSGQYF. CDR3 sequence (DNA): TGTGCCAGCAGCTTGGGTACTAGCGGGCAGTATTTT.